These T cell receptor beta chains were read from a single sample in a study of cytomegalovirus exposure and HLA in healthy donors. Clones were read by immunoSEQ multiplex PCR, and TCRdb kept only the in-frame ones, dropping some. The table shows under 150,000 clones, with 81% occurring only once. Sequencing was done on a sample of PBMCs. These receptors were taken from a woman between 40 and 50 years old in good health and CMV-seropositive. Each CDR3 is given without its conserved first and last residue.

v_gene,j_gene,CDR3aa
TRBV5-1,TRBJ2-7,ASSLEGAYEQY
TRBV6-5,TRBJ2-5,ASRGAALETQY
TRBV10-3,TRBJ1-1,AISEKQGKINPTEAF
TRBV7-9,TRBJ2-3,ASSYMSDTQY
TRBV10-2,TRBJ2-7,ASGTSETYEQY
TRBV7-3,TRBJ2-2,ASSFAPSAGGGELF
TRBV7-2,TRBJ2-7,ASSYPGLAGVGASYEQY
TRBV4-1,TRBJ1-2,ASSQEGAAYGYT
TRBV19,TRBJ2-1,ASNPQGGIGDNEQF
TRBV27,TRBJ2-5,ASSLLAGGPKETQY
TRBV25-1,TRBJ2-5,ASSEFSGLQETQY
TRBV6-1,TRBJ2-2,ASSAWRGPNTGELF
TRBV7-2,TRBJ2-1,ASRRLRSHEQF
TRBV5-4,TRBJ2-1,ASSPEQGHNEQF
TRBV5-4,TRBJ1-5,ASSLVGQGIQPQH
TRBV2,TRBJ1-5,ASGGPGTGLNSQH
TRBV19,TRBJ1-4,ASSPGTGPGEKLF
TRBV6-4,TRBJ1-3,ASISSLTVSGNTIY
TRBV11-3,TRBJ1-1,ASSTRDRGNTEAF
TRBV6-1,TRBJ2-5,ASKVGGETQY
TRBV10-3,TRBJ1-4,AIRASKGDEKLF
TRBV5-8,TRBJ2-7,ASSGGLAGPYEQY
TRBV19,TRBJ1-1,ASSRRQAMNTEAF
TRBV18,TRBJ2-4,ASSLLDRASKNIQY
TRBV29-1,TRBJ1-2,SVARENYGYT
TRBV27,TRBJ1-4,ASSLSDDRGRGDEKLF
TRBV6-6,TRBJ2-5,ASSYDGPGQETQY
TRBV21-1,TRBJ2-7,ASSKASLARIRQY
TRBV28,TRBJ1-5,ASSLGGTVLGGQPQH
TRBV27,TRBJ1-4,ASHGTNEKLF
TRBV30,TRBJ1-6,AWSVRWDSESPLH
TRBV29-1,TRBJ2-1,SVVRPGQGSNEQF
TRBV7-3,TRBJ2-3,ASSFGGGPDTQY
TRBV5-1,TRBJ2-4,ASSFLERDPKNIQY
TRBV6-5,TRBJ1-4,ASSYRSPANEKLF
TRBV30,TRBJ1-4,AGGGATNEKLF
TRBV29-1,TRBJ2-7,SVVPGTYEQY
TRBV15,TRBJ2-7,ATSRDSGGQY
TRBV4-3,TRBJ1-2,ASSQGRPSGGYT
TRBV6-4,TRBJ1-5,ASSEQGGQPQH
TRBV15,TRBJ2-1,ATSREAGGYNEQF
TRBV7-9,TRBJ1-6,SSSSTGSLGNSPLH